This record looks at one T cell receptor beta chain sequence and its context. The antigen this receptor binds is unknown. No quality values exist for individual bases; no much larger clone is one base distant. Receptors were amplified or captured by PCR. Sequencing took place on an Illumina HiSeq 2500. Unique molecular identifiers were incorporated into TCR beta cDNA libraries to reduce PCR and sequencing biases. Every 1 to 10 million input T cells yielded about 500,000 cDNA molecules, meaning each molecule approximated one T cell. The patient libraries were prepared and sequenced using the same protocol as the earlier healthy control dataset. Within a given batch, samples were prepared together, multiplexed and sequenced on the same HiSeq lane. On the authors' methods: Raw barcoded reads were processed with MIGEC, discarding single-read molecular identifier groups before consensus assembly and CDR3 extraction. Clonotype tables were post-analysed with VDJtools, and diversity was normalized by down-sampling all datasets to the smallest sample size. To correct batch-related cross-sample contamination, repertoire overlap clustering matched CDR3 amino acid sequences but not nucleotide sequences. TCRdb's own reprocessing of the public reads used fastp at Q25 and MiXCR and kept productive beta chains. CDR3 protein sequences are deduplicated, and each keeps its most common genes and DNA. The V and J calls reflect TCRdb's pipeline rather than the authors' work. The sample includes approximately 150,000 distinct CDR3 sequences, with roughly 30% observed a single time. The ten largest make up approximately 1.5% of the sample.

The source of the sample is a study of post-analysis software for immune sequencing data (dated by TCRdb to the mid-2010s). Background for the entire study: Recorded disease courses included relapsing-remitting, secondary progressive and progressive-relapsing multiple sclerosis, with some patients lacking subtype annotation. Patient repertoires were compared against roughly 11 previously published healthy control repertoires from donors aged about 6 to 26 years. A subset of samples was prepared in parallel using single-end sample barcoding, then pooled and co-amplified after Illumina adapter ligation.

TCR beta repertoires were profiled from peripheral blood of approximately 13 young patients with multiple sclerosis to demonstrate the VDJtools post-analysis software. The multiple sclerosis patients were children and adolescents between roughly 6 and 16 years of age. Study-wide conclusions, independent of this receptor: Normalized Chao1 diversity was significantly lower in multiple sclerosis patients than controls, suggesting substantial peripheral T-cell clonal expansion. When samples were clustered directly using the F measure, samples prepared in the same batch co-clustered strongly, which prompted a batch-effect correction. The multiple sclerosis patient group was slightly younger than the control group. Patients showed significantly higher frequencies than controls for a handful of TRBV segments, among them TRBV5-6, TRBV5-1 and TRBV20-1.

V is pared back by 3 bases and J by 3 bases, with 11 bases lying between the germline termini. The CDR3 covers 14 residues, taking in both the cysteine and the phenylalanine. Here the CDR3 DNA is all that survives: 42 bases in frame from base 1. CDR1 is given as DFQATT and CDR2 as SNEGSKA, both from the germline V gene (reference sequence). The sample consisted of blood. The chain is assembled from TRBV20-1 and TRBJ2-2, with an unclear D gene assignment. This TCR derives from a girl aged 5 to 17 with multiple sclerosis. The CDR3 region reads CSARRSLDTGELFF. The base sequence is TGCAGTGCTAGGCGTAGTCTCGACACCGGGGAGCTGTTTTTT.